This T cell receptor (beta chain) was recorded in a study of blood T cell repertoires in COVID-19. Here immunoSEQ multiplex PCR was the method, and the copy in TCRdb shows in-frame clones only, minus some. The top ten clones hold approximately 8% of a sample with some 490,000 clones, about 88% of them seen once. The CDR3 extends over 14 amino acids. Germline V gene sequence: CDR1 MGHRA, CDR2 YSYEKL. The germline V and J ends were trimmed by 3 bases and 0 bases, with 8 bases remaining between them. This TCR came from an older woman who had recovered from COVID-19. Sequencing was carried out using PBMCs or T cells enriched from blood (not recorded which). The V and J genes are TRBV4-1 and TRBJ1-1, with D uncertain. For the CDR3, the DNA is TGCGCCAGCAGCCACATACAAATGAACACTGAAGCTTTCTTT. It specifies CASSHIQMNTEAFF.